The clone carrying this T cell receptor (beta chain) appeared once. This entry is derived from a study of shared clonotypes between healthy human individuals. In unsorted samples, genomic DNA was obtained using 100 million or so PBMCs. Some clones are missing from TCRdb's copy, which holds only in-frame ones; the method was immunoSEQ multiplex PCR. The table shows approximately 500,000 clones, with 81% occurring only once. CDR1 SGHAT and CDR2 FQNNGV come from the germline V gene. Trimming shortened V by 6 bases and J by 8 bases, and 16 bases separated the two germline ends. The CDR3 totals 14 residues.

This sequence joins TRBV11-2 and TRBJ2-2; D is perhaps TRBD2 (5 bases). The sequenced sample consisted of PBMCs. The clonotype was recovered from a woman aged 40 to 50 in good health. Some clones in this sample may be carry-over from other donors' samples. This CDR3 is CASRGLAHPGELFF. CDR3 coding DNA: TGTGCCAGCAGAGGCCTAGCTCATCCGGGGGAGCTGTTTTTT.